This entry is about one T cell receptor (beta chain). Its matching antigen is unknown. This sample was taken from a study of cytomegalovirus exposure and HLA in healthy donors. Study results and caveats: It emerged from a later analysis that several of the most significant clusters appeared to be linked to common viral pathogens. An observed cluster of highly shared sequence variants was recorded as a likely sequencing artifact. Rare TCR sequences predominated, though certain public TCRs were found in many donors.

PCR was performed using 60 Vbeta and 13 Jbeta primers. Libraries were prepared by immunoSEQ multiplex PCR; TCRdb keeps only in-frame clonotypes and omits some of them. The table lists over 110,000 clones, with around 0.96% in the top ten. The germline gives CDR1 MNHEY, CDR2 SVGAGI. V trimming: 10 bases; J trimming: 4 bases; junction bases outside the gene matches: 4. This CDR3 comprises 12 residues. The rearrangement uses TRBV6-5 and TRBJ2-3; TRBD1 aligns across 8 bases. The sequence derives from a male donor in good health and CMV-seronegative. Sample: PBMCs. As DNA, the CDR3 is TGTGCCACCCAGACAGGGGCAGATACGCAGTATTTT. This codes for CATQTGADTQYF.